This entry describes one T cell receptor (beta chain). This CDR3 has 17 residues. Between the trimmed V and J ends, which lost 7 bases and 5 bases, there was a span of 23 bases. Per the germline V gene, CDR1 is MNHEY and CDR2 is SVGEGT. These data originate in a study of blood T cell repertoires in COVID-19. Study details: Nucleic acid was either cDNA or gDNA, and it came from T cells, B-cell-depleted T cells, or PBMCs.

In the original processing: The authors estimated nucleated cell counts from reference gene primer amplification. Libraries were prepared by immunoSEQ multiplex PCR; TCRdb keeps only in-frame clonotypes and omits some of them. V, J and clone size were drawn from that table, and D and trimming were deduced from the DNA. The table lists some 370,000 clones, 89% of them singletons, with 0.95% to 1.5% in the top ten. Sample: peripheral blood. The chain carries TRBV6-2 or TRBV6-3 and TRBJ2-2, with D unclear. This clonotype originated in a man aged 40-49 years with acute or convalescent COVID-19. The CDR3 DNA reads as TGTGCCAGCACCCCCGAGAGGCGCTTAGTTGGGACCGGGGAGCTGTTTTTT. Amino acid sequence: CASTPERRLVGTGELFF.